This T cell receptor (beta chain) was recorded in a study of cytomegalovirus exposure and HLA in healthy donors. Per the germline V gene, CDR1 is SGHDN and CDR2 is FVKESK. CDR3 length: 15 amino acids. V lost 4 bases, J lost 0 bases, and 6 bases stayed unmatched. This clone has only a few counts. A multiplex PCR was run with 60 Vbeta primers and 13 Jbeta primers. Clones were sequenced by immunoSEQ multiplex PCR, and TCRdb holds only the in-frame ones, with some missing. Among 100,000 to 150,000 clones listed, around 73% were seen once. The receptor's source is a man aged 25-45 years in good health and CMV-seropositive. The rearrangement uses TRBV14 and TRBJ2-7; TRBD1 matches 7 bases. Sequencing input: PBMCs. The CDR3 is CASSLAGTASYEQYF. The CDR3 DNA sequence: TGTGCCAGCAGCCTCGCCGGGACAGCCTCCTACGAGCAGTACTTC.